Given below is one T cell receptor (beta chain) in context. This CDR3 region has 15 residues. Looked up from germline, CDR1 is KGHSH and CDR2 is LQKENI. The TCR beta cDNA came from 5'RACE template switching with UMIs. TCRdb re-called the 5' RACE reads, yielding one record per CDR3 amino acid sequence without DNA. This sample's clone table lists hundreds of thousands of distinct CDR3 sequences. This entry is derived from a study of T cells expressing NK-cell markers. Study overall: Investigators obtained TCR beta repertoires from sorted CD3+CD56+NKG2C+, CD3+CD56+NKG2C- and CD3+CD56-NKG2C+ T cells. Of eight sequenced donors, seven were HCMV-seropositive and one HCMV-seronegative.

The sequencing input was blood T cells: a sorted CD56 or NKG2C T cell subset, CD4+ or CD8+ T cells, or bulk PBMC T cells (not recorded which). The rearrangement links TRBV18 to TRBJ2-7. The source is a woman between 18 and 70 years old in good health. The CDR3 region is CASSPRDTNPYEQYF.